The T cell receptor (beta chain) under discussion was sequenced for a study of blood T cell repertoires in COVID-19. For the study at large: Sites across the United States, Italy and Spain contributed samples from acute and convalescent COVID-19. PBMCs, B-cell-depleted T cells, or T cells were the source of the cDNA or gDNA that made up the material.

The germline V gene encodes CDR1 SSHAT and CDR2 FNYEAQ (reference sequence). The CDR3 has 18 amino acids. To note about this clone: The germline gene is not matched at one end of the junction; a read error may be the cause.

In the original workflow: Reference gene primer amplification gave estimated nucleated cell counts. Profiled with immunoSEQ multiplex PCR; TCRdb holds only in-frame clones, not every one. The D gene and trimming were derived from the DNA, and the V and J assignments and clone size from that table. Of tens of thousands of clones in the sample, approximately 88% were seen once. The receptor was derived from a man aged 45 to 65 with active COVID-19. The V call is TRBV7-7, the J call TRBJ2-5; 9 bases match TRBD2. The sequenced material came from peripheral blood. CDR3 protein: CASSPNRGLAGSQETQYF. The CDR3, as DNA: TGTGCTAGCAGCCCCAATCGCGGGCTAGCGGGAAGCCAAGAGACCCAGTACTTC.